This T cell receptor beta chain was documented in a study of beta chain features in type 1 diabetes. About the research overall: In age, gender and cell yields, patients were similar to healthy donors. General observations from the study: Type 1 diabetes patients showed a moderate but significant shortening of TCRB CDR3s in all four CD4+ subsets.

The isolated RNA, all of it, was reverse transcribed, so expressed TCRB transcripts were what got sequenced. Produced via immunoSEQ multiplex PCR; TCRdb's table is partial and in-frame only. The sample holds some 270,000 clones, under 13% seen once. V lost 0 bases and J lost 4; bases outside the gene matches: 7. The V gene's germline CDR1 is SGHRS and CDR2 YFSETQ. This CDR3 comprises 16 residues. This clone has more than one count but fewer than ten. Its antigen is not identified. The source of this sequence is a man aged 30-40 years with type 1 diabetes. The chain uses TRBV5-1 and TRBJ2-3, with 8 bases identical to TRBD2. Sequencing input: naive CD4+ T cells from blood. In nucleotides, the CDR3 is TGCGCCAGCAGCTTGGAGGGACTAGTTGTCCCAGATACGCAGTATTTT. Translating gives CASSLEGLVVPDTQYF.